The 26 T cell receptor beta chains below were found in one sample sequenced in a study of cytomegalovirus exposure and HLA in healthy donors. 60 Vbeta and 13 Jbeta primers were used in PCR. Using immunoSEQ multiplex PCR, the repertoire was profiled, and TCRdb retains in-frame clones only, with some absent. The data show around 100,000 clones, roughly 80% seen once. Material for sequencing was PBMCs. These receptors all stem from a man aged 25 to 40 in good health and CMV-seropositive.

This chain joins TRBV5-1 and TRBJ2-3; possibly TRBD2 for D (6 bases). Trimming cost V 0 bases and J 3 bases, with 8 bases left between them. The CDR3 extends over 14 amino acids. Looked up from germline, CDR1 is SGHRS and CDR2 is YFSETQ. The CDR3 nucleotides are TGCGCCAGCAGCTTGGACGGGAGAACAGATACGCAGTATTTT. Its translation: CASSLDGRTDTQYF. Full variable domain (outside the CDR3, taken from reference TRBV5-1 and TRBJ2-3): KAGVTQTPRYLIKTRGQQVTLSCSPISGHRSVSWYQQTPGQGLQFLFEYFSETQRNKGNFPGRFSGRQFSNSRSEMNVSTLELGDSALYLCASSLDGRTDTQYFGPGTRLTVL.

This rearrangement joins TRBV21-1 to TRBJ1-3; the table's D call, TRBD1, was not checked against the DNA. TRBV21-1 is noted as a pseudogene. CDR3 length: 17 residues. CDR3 DNA sequence: TGTGCCAGCAGCATCCGTAATAAGGGGGCCTCTGGAAACACCATATATTTT. Translation gives CASSIRNKGASGNTIYF.

The chain employs TRBV28 and TRBJ2-3; the D gene is possibly TRBD2 (6 bases). Germline V gene data show CDR1 as MDHEN and CDR2 as SYDVKM. V dropped 5 bases and J dropped 6 bases, with 12 bases sitting between them. The CDR3 spans 13 residues. The CDR3 sequence: CASSPAGSDTQYF. In nucleotides, the CDR3 is TGTGCCAGCAGTCCGGCGGGGTCTGATACGCAGTATTTT.

V is TRBV11-2 and J is TRBJ1-4; D not certain. The CDR3 runs 15 residues. In germline, CDR1 is SGHAT, CDR2 FQNNGV. The V and J ends lost 3 bases and 4 bases respectively, with 12 bases between them. The chain's CDR3 is CASSFAGRINEKLFF. CDR3 nucleotides: TGTGCCAGCAGCTTTGCCGGCAGGATTAATGAAAAACTGTTTTTT.

The chain has TRBV5-6 and TRBJ2-7; 10 bases map to TRBD1. CDR1 and CDR2 (germline): SGHDT, YYEEEE. V trimming: 4 bases; J trimming: 3 bases; junction bases outside the gene matches: 10. The CDR3 totals 16 residues. The CDR3 region has the DNA TGTGCCAGCAGCCCCACCGGGACAGGGGACATCTACGAGCAGTACTTC. Its translation is CASSPTGTGDIYEQYF. Looking up the rest from reference TRBV5-6 and TRBJ2-7 gives the full variable domain: DAGVTQSPTHLIKTRGQQVTLRCSPKSGHDTVSWYQQALGQGPQFIFQYYEEEERQRGNFPDRFSGHQFPNYSSELNVNALLLGDSALYLCASSPTGTGDIYEQYFGPGTRLTVT.

The chain joins TRBV5-5 to TRBJ2-7; D perhaps matches TRBD1 (5 bases). The germline gives CDR1 SGHKS, CDR2 YYEKEE (reference sequence). V shed 2 bases and J shed 3 bases, with 12 bases lying between them. This CDR3 is 14 amino acids long. CDR3: CASSFLHRNYEQYV. The CDR3, as DNA: TGTGCCAGCAGCTTTCTCCACAGGAACTACGAGCAGTACGTC.

The chain is built from TRBV4-1 and TRBJ1-5, with D hard to call. V dropped 0 bases and J dropped 8 bases, with 14 bases sitting between them. Germline CDR1 reads MGHRA; CDR2 reads YSYEKL. This CDR3 is 15 amino acids long. As DNA, the CDR3 is TGCGCCAGCAGCCAAGATTGGAGCATCAGTGAGCCCCAGCATTTT. Translation gives CASSQDWSISEPQHF.

Details on this clone: This specimen includes other DNA sequences encoding the same CDR3. The genes are TRBV5-4 and TRBJ2-3; 10 bases line up with TRBD2. Trimming took 2 bases from V and 1 from J; bases not matched to a gene: 4. The germline V gene encodes CDR1 SGHNT and CDR2 YYREEE (reference sequence). The CDR3 runs to 16 residues. The CDR3 region has the DNA TGTGCCAGCAGCTTATATAGCGGGGGGCGCACAGATACGCAGTATTTT. Translation: CASSLYSGGRTDTQYF.

This clone occurred a few times. Written as DNA, the CDR3 is TGCGCCAGCAGCTTGGCCGGGGGTATTGAGGAAGCTTTCTTT. Translated: CASSLAGGIEEAFF. The V call is TRBV5-1, the J call TRBJ1-1, with D possibly matching TRBD1 (5 bases). V dropped 0 bases and J dropped 8 bases, with 14 bases sitting between them. The CDR3 extends over 14 amino acids. Germline CDR1 SGHRS, CDR2 YFSETQ.

This clone was observed once. The V and J genes are TRBV28 and TRBJ1-2; D gene unclear. The CDR3 spans 14 residues. V lost 3 bases to trimming and J lost 8 bases, with 16 bases between them. Germline CDR1 and CDR2: MDHEN and SYDVKM. The CDR3 DNA reads TGTGCCAGCAGTTTTCTCGGAGGCTCGGGGGGCTACACCTTC. The encoded protein is CASSFLGGSGGYTF.

The CDR3 region has the DNA TGTGCCAGCTCCCCTACAGGGGGCACCTACAATGAGCAGTTCTTC. Translation: CASSPTGGTYNEQFF. The J gene is TRBJ2-1, the V gene TRBV18; 9 bases match TRBD1. The CDR3 has 15 residues. V dropped 6 bases and J dropped 2; count of bases not matched to a gene: 5. Looked up from germline, CDR1 is KGHSH and CDR2 is LQKENI.

The chain's CDR3 is CASSPGQGTNTEAFF. CDR3 nucleotides: TGTGCCAGCAGCCCCGGACAGGGAACGAACACTGAAGCTTTCTTT. The chain links TRBV7-9 to TRBJ1-1, with 8 positions matching TRBD1. The CDR3 loop spans 15 amino acids. Germline CDR1 SEHNR, CDR2 FQNEAQ (reference sequence). J lost 1 base, V lost 5 bases, and 6 bases had no gene match.

The V gene is TRBV30, the J gene TRBJ1-1; the D gene is possibly TRBD1 (5 bases). Germline lookup yields CDR1 GTSNPN and CDR2 SVGIG (reference sequence). The germline V and J ends were trimmed by 3 bases and 3 bases, with 20 bases remaining between them. The CDR3 consists of 16 residues. The CDR3 DNA reads TGTGCCTGGAGCCCTAAGGGGTATAGGTGGGACACTGAAGCTTTCTTT. This codes for CAWSPKGYRWDTEAFF.

This chain links TRBV6-1 with TRBJ1-5; no clear D gene. Germline loops: CDR1 MNHNS, CDR2 SASEGT. Between the trimmed V and J ends, which lost 5 bases and 5 bases, there was a span of 10 bases. The CDR3 consists of 13 residues. CDR3 amino acids: CASSLAEYQPQHF. The CDR3, as DNA: TGTGCCAGCAGTCTGGCAGAATATCAGCCCCAGCATTTT.

CDR3: CASSLVEYGYTF. CDR3 nucleotide sequence: TGTGCCAGCAGCTTAGTTGAGTATGGCTACACCTTC. This chain connects TRBV7-6 to TRBJ1-2; no firm D call. The CDR3 totals 12 residues. Between the trimmed V and J ends, which lost 1 base and 5 bases, there was a span of 5 bases. Per germline, CDR1 SGHVS and CDR2 FNYEAQ.

The chain links TRBV7-2 to TRBJ1-2; D remains ambiguous. V lost 5 bases and J lost 0, with 10 bases in between. This CDR3 is 14 amino acids long. Germline V gene sequence: CDR1 SGHTA, CDR2 FQGNSA. The CDR3 sequence: CASSAGNSNYGYTF. The CDR3 DNA reads as TGTGCCAGCAGCGCCGGGAATTCTAACTATGGCTACACCTTC.

The chain recombines TRBV6-5 with TRBJ2-3; a weak D match, TRBD2 (6 bases). This CDR3 comprises 14 residues. V was shortened by 7 bases and J by 5 bases, with 16 bases between the two germline ends. Germline V CDR1 and CDR2: MNHEY, SVGAGI. CDR3 coding DNA: TGTGCCAGCATGAAGACTAGTGTTTTAGATACGCAGTATTTT. This translates into CASMKTSVLDTQYF.

The gene calls are TRBV29-1 and TRBJ2-3; a weak D match, TRBD1 (6 bases). The CDR3 is made up of 12 amino acids. Germline CDR1 and CDR2: SQVTM and ANQGSEA. V lost 7 bases, J lost 5 bases, and 13 bases lay in between. CDR3 sequence (DNA): TGCAGCGGGGCTGCAGGGGAAGATACGCAGTATTTT. Translation: CSGAAGEDTQYF.

This clone was seen a few times. The V and J genes are TRBV19 and TRBJ2-3; TRBD2 matches 8 bases. Germline values: CDR1 LNHDA, CDR2 SQIVND (reference sequence). The CDR3 consists of 17 residues. The junction had 14 bases not matched to a gene; V was cut back by 6 bases and J by 3 bases. The CDR3 is CASSPDGGAGETDTQYF. The DNA of the CDR3 is TGTGCCAGTAGCCCCGACGGGGGAGCGGGGGAGACAGATACGCAGTATTTT.

Concerning this clone itself: One end of the junction fails to match germline, which may point to a read error. The J gene is TRBJ2-5, the V gene TRBV25-1, with 8 bases lining up with TRBD1. This CDR3 is built from 13 residues. CDR1 and CDR2 (germline): MGHDK, SYGVNS. In DNA, the CDR3 is TGTGCCAGCAGTGAATCCGGACAGGGCCCATGGAACTTC. The encoded protein is CASSESGQGPWNF.

The chain has TRBV10-1 and TRBJ1-1, with D maybe TRBD1 (5 bases). The CDR3 totals 14 residues. CDR1 is WNHNN and CDR2 is SYGVQD in the germline V gene (reference sequence). V shed 3 bases and J shed 1 base, with 9 bases lying between them. The CDR3: CASSDSGQNTEAFF. Written as DNA, the CDR3 is TGCGCCAGCAGTGACTCAGGGCAGAACACTGAAGCTTTCTTT.

The table lists this clone with a few counts. The rearrangement uses TRBV5-5 and TRBJ1-2; 9 bases agree with TRBD1. After removal of 1 base from V and 2 bases from J, the junction contained 3 bases not matched to a gene. This CDR3 region has 15 residues. Germline V lookup: CDR1 SGHKS, CDR2 YYEKEE (reference sequence). CDR3 in DNA: TGTGCCAGCAGCTTGAGGGGACAGGGCAACTATGGCTACACCTTC. It specifies CASSLRGQGNYGYTF.

The V and J genes are TRBV6-1 and TRBJ2-4; no definite D call. This CDR3 is 14 amino acids long. CDR1 is MNHNS and CDR2 is SASEGT in the germline V gene. Trimming shortened V by 4 bases and J by 5 bases, and 12 bases separated the two germline ends. The CDR3 sequence: CASSAGFRENIQYF. The DNA of the CDR3 is TGTGCCAGCAGTGCGGGTTTTCGAGAAAACATTCAGTACTTC.

Regarding this clone: A junction end diverges from the germline sequence, so it may reflect a read error. This rearrangement joins TRBV6-5 to TRBJ1-2; weak D call: TRBD1 (6 bases). The CDR3 is made up of 11 amino acids. Looked up from germline, CDR1 is MNHEY and CDR2 is SVGAGI. The DNA for the CDR3 is TGTGCCAGCAGTTACCGCGGGGGCTCCACCTTC. It translates to CASSYRGGSTF.

The rearrangement uses TRBV25-1 and TRBJ1-2, with TRBD1 identical over 7 bases. Trimming cost V 3 bases and J 3 bases; bases outside gene matches: 4. There are 14 residues in the CDR3. CDR1 MGHDK and CDR2 SYGVNS come from the germline V gene. The CDR3 region has the DNA TGTGCCAGCAGTGAGGTGGACAGGCACTATGGCTACACCTTC. It yields the protein CASSEVDRHYGYTF.

This chain uses TRBV7-6 with TRBJ1-5; 8 bases fit TRBD1. This CDR3 comprises 14 residues. V dropped 6 bases and J dropped 7; count of bases not matched to a gene: 8. Germline CDR1 is SGHVS and CDR2 is FNYEAQ. CDR3 region: CASSQATGDQPQHF. CDR3 in DNA: TGTGCCAGCAGTCAAGCGACAGGGGACCAGCCCCAGCATTTT.